This TCR beta chain was sequenced in a study of cytomegalovirus exposure and HLA in healthy donors. Study details: The roughly 120 million unique TCR beta sequences, from 150 million to 200 million T cells, were found by an earlier analysis.

While unrecorded immune exposures were likely, the donors were nominally healthy when sampled. General study points: There were around 160 TCR beta chains listed as cytomegalovirus-associated.

Primers: 60 Vbeta forward and 13 Jbeta reverse. TCRdb's copy holds only in-frame clones and misses some; the assay was immunoSEQ multiplex PCR. The sample has 120,000 or so clones, 60% to 85% seen once. As for this clone: Its antigen is as yet unknown.

Trimming pared 0 bases from V and 2 bases from J, leaving 8 bases between. CDR1 ENHRY and CDR2 SYGVKD come from the germline V gene. The CDR3 extends over 16 amino acids. This clonotype was sampled from a woman in her 40s in good health and CMV-seropositive. The specimen was PBMCs. The chain joins TRBV10-3 to TRBJ2-6; unclear D gene. The CDR3 loop reads CAISESAAPGANVLTF. CDR3 nucleotides: TGTGCCATCAGTGAGTCCGCGGCGCCTGGGGCCAACGTCCTGACTTTC.